These T cell receptor beta chains were read from a single sample in a study of T cells in Graves' hyperthyroidism and ophthalmopathy. TCRdb independently ran MiXCR on the multiplex PCR reads; one entry per CDR3 protein. Among a few hundred thousand distinct CDR3 sequences listed, about half were seen once. Specimen: peripheral blood or thyroid tissue (not recorded which). The receptors stem from a woman aged 18-29 years with Graves' hyperthyroidism. Both conserved end residues are trimmed from each CDR3.

J gene,V gene,CDR3 protein
TRBJ1-5,TRBV6-5,ASSSDGPLSNQPQH
TRBJ2-3,TRBV24-1,ATSDSGTDTQY
TRBJ2-6,TRBV20-1,SARNPRVTGANVLT
TRBJ2-2,TRBV15,ATSRDPTGELF
TRBJ1-1,TRBV11-2,ASRVVTEAF
TRBJ2-3,TRBV24-1,ATSDFGQGRDTQY
TRBJ1-5,TRBV20-1,SASSRGGNGNQPQH
TRBJ2-5,TRBV7-8,ASSQDFLAPLRETQY
TRBJ2-5,TRBV30,AGSGRASLQETQY
TRBJ2-7,TRBV19,ASSAAFRGNEQY
TRBJ2-5,TRBV7-2,ASSYRGVAGVQETQY
TRBJ2-2,TRBV7-3,ASIDRDPPKSGELF
TRBJ2-2,TRBV2,ASSELRVTGELF
TRBJ1-5,TRBV19,ASSRAELGPQH
TRBJ1-6,TRBV20-1,SARPGARTYNSPLH
TRBJ1-5,TRBV10-3,AISEGGQADNQPQH
TRBJ2-7,TRBV7-9,ASSLDGEISHEQY
TRBJ1-2,TRBV19,ASMGTGPLYGYT
TRBJ1-2,TRBV2,ASTRPGGQGSYGYT
TRBJ2-2,TRBV14,ASSPGWTTGELF
TRBJ1-2,TRBV4-1,ASSHGQDNYGYT
TRBJ1-2,TRBV19,ATRQGNYGYT
TRBJ1-1,TRBV19,ASSIDLSGGTEAF
TRBJ2-7,TRBV7-6,ASSSPIRTSGDYEQY
TRBJ2-7,TRBV29-1,SVRDRDYEQY
TRBJ1-5,TRBV29-1,SVVPGQGGQPQH
TRBJ2-2,TRBV20-1,SATGQGADTGELF
TRBJ2-7,TRBV19,ASSIFAGVRYEQY
TRBJ2-7,TRBV5-1,ASSRLAGGSEQY
TRBJ1-6,TRBV7-9,ASSFTLNRRNDNSPLH
TRBJ2-2,TRBV7-9,ASSPGHGPGELF
TRBJ1-2,TRBV10-3,AISQISTGVGYT
TRBJ2-7,TRBV7-9,ASSFTLNEHYEQY
TRBJ2-3,TRBV29-1,SVEGPVLDTQY
TRBJ1-1,TRBV12-3/TRBV12-4,ASTQGEGYANLEAF
TRBJ1-5,TRBV20-1,SAGTGDQPQH
TRBJ1-6,TRBV5-1,ASSLGERRDSPLH
TRBJ1-2,TRBV5-1,ASSRYQLRYGYT
TRBJ2-2,TRBV10-3,AISPGTSSTGELF
TRBJ2-7,TRBV28,ASSLSARTGDNEQY
TRBJ1-2,TRBV7-3,ASSPDTGTGVSGYT
TRBJ2-6,TRBV7-7,ASSAGTGGAGANVLT
TRBJ2-7,TRBV4-3,ASSPTWTGTYEQY
TRBJ2-7,TRBV15,ATSRRLVWTYEQY
TRBJ2-2,TRBV7-9,ASTLRLEASGLDTGELF
TRBJ1-2,TRBV6-5,ASSRTGNAGYT
TRBJ1-3,TRBV7-6,ASSLAWGSGNTIY
TRBJ1-1,TRBV6-6,ASSRAGRLAF
TRBJ1-4,TRBV7-9,ASSLGERNEKLF
TRBJ1-1,TRBV29-1,SVAGRTTEAF
TRBJ1-1,TRBV19,ARDHRGVNTEAF
TRBJ1-3,TRBV2,ASSEWGIGKNTIY
TRBJ2-5,TRBV2,ASSKGLAGGEQY
TRBJ2-1,TRBV4-1,ASSQGQGTYNEQF
TRBJ1-1,TRBV5-1,ASSLTPGETEAF